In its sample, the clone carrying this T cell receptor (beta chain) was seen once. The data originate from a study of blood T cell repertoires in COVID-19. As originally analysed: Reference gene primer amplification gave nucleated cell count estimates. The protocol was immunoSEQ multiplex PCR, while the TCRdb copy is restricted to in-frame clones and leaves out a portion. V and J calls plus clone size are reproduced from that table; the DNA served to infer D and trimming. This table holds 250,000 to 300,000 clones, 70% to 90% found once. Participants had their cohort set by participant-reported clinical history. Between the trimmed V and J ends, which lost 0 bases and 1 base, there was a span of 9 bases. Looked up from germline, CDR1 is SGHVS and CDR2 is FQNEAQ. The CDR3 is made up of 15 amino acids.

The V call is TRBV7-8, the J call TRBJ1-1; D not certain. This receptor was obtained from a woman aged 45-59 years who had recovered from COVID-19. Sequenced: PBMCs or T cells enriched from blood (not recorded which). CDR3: CASSLASRGNTEAFF. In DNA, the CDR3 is TGTGCCAGCAGCTTAGCCTCCCGGGGGAACACTGAAGCTTTCTTT.